The 17 T cell receptor beta chains given below trace back to one sample, sequenced in a study of CD8+CD57+ T cells in acquired aplastic anemia. According to the study, genomic DNA was the template for TCR beta VDJ and CDR3 profiling. TCRdb analysed the reads with MiXCR anew, one entry per CDR3 protein. The sample contains 250,000 to 350,000 distinct CDR3 sequences, roughly half of which appear only once. The source material was sorted CD4+, CD8+, or CD8+CD57+ T cells (not recorded which) from PBMCs. Receptors originate from a human donor with severe aplastic anemia or a healthy control (not recorded which).

In its sample, this clonotype was seen many times. V is TRBV7-6 and J is TRBJ1-3; perhaps TRBD1 as D (5 bases). The CDR3 totals 16 residues. Trimming removed 1 base at V and 2 bases at J, with 12 bases between. The germline V gene encodes CDR1 SGHVS and CDR2 FNYEAQ. CDR3 protein: CASSLGLSGAGNTIYF. CDR3 DNA sequence: TGTGCCAGCAGCTTAGGTTTATCGGGGGCTGGAAACACCATATATTTT.

J is TRBJ2-2 and V is TRBV6-1; D unclear. V was shortened by 5 bases and J by 4 bases, with 8 bases between the two germline ends. Germline CDR1 MNHNS, CDR2 SASEGT. The CDR3 extends over 13 amino acids. CDR3 loop: CASSTTLTGELFF. Here the CDR3 DNA reads TGTGCCAGCAGTACTACGCTCACCGGGGAGCTGTTTTTT.

The chain is built from TRBV6-1 and TRBJ1-2; 8 bases match TRBD1. There are 15 residues in the CDR3. V was clipped by 5 bases and J by 8 bases; unmatched bases: 13. In germline, CDR1 is MNHNS, CDR2 SASEGT. The CDR3 DNA reads as TGTGCCAGCAGTACACGGACAGGGCGGGCCGGCGGCTACACCTTC. This gives the protein CASSTRTGRAGGYTF.

This clonotype came up a few times. The chain employs TRBV20-1 and TRBJ1-3; D not resolved. In germline, CDR1 is DFQATT, CDR2 SNEGSKA (reference sequence). The CDR3 contains 13 residues. V lost 3 bases to trimming and J lost 6 bases, with 12 bases between them. The CDR3 bases are TGCAGTGCTAGTGGAGGAGCCGAAAACACCATATATTTT. The encoded protein is CSASGGAENTIYF.

This clonotype was detected only once. This sequence joins TRBV29-1 and TRBJ2-7; TRBD1 matches 7 bases. The CDR3 runs 12 residues. Germline V gene data show CDR1 as SQVTM and CDR2 as ANQGSEA. With V trimmed by 4 bases and J by 6 bases, 6 bases remained unmatched. The CDR3 DNA reads as TGCAGCGTTGGGGACAGCTCAGGCGAGCAGTACTTC. Translation gives CSVGDSSGEQYF.

This chain links TRBV6-5 with TRBJ1-4; 8 bases match TRBD1. After removal of 2 bases from V and 7 bases from J, the junction contained 9 bases not matched to a gene. Germline assignment: CDR1 MNHEY and CDR2 SVGAGI. CDR3 length equals 16 residues. The CDR3 sequence is CASSYDKDRVIEKLFF. The CDR3, as DNA: TGTGCCAGCAGTTACGACAAGGACAGGGTAATTGAAAAACTGTTTTTT.

CDR3 sequence: CASSAWGGGRMNTEAFF. CDR3 DNA sequence: TGTGCCAGCAGCGCTTGGGGGGGAGGCCGGATGAACACTGAAGCTTTCTTT. The J gene is TRBJ1-1, the V gene TRBV7-8; D possibly corresponds to TRBD1 (5 bases). Germline V lookup: CDR1 SGHVS, CDR2 FQNEAQ. V gave up 5 bases and J gave up 0 bases, with 19 bases separating them. The CDR3 contains 17 residues.

The rearrangement joins TRBV7-9 to TRBJ1-3, with 7 nucleotides matching TRBD1. Germline V gives CDR1 SEHNR, CDR2 FQNEAQ (reference sequence). The CDR3 contains 14 residues. The junction had 7 bases not matched to a gene; V was cut back by 10 bases and J by 1 base. The CDR3 loop reads CANVEGASGNTIYF. The CDR3 region has the DNA TGTGCCAACGTTGAGGGGGCTTCTGGAAACACCATATATTTT.

In this sample, this clonotype turned up many times. The chain combines TRBV7-9 with TRBJ1-2; no definite D call. The V gene lost 5 bases and the J gene lost 0 bases, with 16 bases spanning the gap. This CDR3 has 16 amino acids. Germline CDR1 reads SEHNR; CDR2 reads FQNEAQ (reference sequence). The CDR3 sequence is CASSTTRTAANYGYTF. CDR3 DNA sequence: TGTGCCAGCAGCACCACCCGGACGGCCGCTAACTATGGCTACACCTTC.

This rearrangement joins TRBV11-2 to TRBJ1-3; 8 nucleotides line up with TRBD1. The CDR3 contains 14 residues. With V trimmed by 5 bases and J by 2 bases, 2 bases remained unmatched. Germline lookup yields CDR1 SGHAT and CDR2 FQNNGV. CDR3 in DNA: TGTGCCAGCAGCGCGGACAGGGCTGGAAACACCATATATTTT. This codes for CASSADRAGNTIYF.

To note about this clonotype: The conserved closing phenylalanine or tryptophan is absent in this CDR3, likely reflecting a read error. It is unclear where the CDR3 begins or ends on the DNA, so no DNA is shown, and the CDR3 is as TCRdb lists it. V is TRBV6-5 and J is TRBJ2-7; the table's D call TRBD1 went unverified against the DNA. Germline loops: CDR1 MNHEY, CDR2 SVGAGI. The CDR3 has 11 residues if both end residues are counted. The CDR3 loop is CASRRRVGGRS.

This clonotype was counted ten times or more. The rearrangement links TRBV7-9 to TRBJ2-7, with D possibly TRBD1 on 5 matching bases. The CDR3 runs to 15 residues. The V end was cut by 3 bases, the J end by 2 bases, with 14 bases between. Germline assignment: CDR1 SEHNR and CDR2 FQNEAQ (reference sequence). In DNA form, the CDR3 reads TGTGCCAGCAGCTTGGTCGCAGGGATCGCCTACGAGCAGTACTTC. Its protein is CASSLVAGIAYEQYF.

There are a few counts of this clonotype. The rearrangement uses TRBV7-9 and TRBJ1-4; no firm D call. Between the trimmed V and J ends, which lost 5 bases and 12 bases, there was a span of 10 bases. The germline gives CDR1 SEHNR, CDR2 FQNEAQ (reference sequence). The CDR3 is 11 amino acids. The CDR3 DNA sequence: TGTGCCAGCAGCAAGGGAACCGAACTGTTTTTT. This gives the protein CASSKGTELFF.

Worth noting for this clonotype: At one end the junction does not follow the germline gene, possibly because of a read error. The CDR3, as DNA: TGCGCCAGCAGCTTGGGGACGGTTGGTTCACCCTTCCACTTT. Amino acid sequence: CASSLGTVGSPFHF. The chain combines TRBV5-1 with TRBJ1-6; D is uncertain. CDR3 length: 14 amino acids. Germline lookup yields CDR1 SGHRS and CDR2 YFSETQ.

The chain employs TRBV20-1 and TRBJ1-4; 8 bases fit TRBD1. CDR3 size: 15 residues. Germline trimming cut 8 bases from V and 7 bases from J; bases unmatched to any gene: 15. Germline CDR1 DFQATT, CDR2 SNEGSKA (reference sequence). The CDR3 loop is CSPSGLRTGSEKLFF. The CDR3 coding sequence is TGCAGTCCCAGCGGCCTAAGGACAGGGAGTGAAAAACTGTTTTTT.

V usage is TRBV5-1 and J usage is TRBJ1-1, with D unresolved. The CDR3 totals 14 residues. Germline assignment: CDR1 SGHRS and CDR2 YFSETQ. The V and J ends lost 1 base and 0 bases respectively, with 7 bases between them. In DNA form, the CDR3 reads TGCGCCAGCAGCTTGACAGACCTGAACACTGAAGCTTTCTTT. It is translated as CASSLTDLNTEAFF.

This clonotype has just a few counts. V is TRBV7-8 and J is TRBJ2-5, with 7 bases identical to TRBD2. The CDR3 covers 15 residues. CDR1 SGHVS and CDR2 FQNEAQ come from the germline V gene. J lost 2 bases, V lost 6 bases, and 9 bases had no gene match. CDR3 DNA: TGTGCCAGCAGTTGGGCGGGAGTGGGGCAAGAGACCCAGTACTTC. Protein sequence: CASSWAGVGQETQYF.